This TCR beta chain was recorded in a study of T cells in Graves' hyperthyroidism and ophthalmopathy. Study background: Peripheral blood was secured at the point of initial diagnosis, before any treatment.

Amplified TCR beta CDR3 regions came from RNA transcripts. During a first-round RT-PCR of the TCR CDR3, the HTBI primer set was used. TCRdb fed the multiplex PCR reads into MiXCR, producing one record per CDR3 protein. Of more than 350,000 distinct CDR3 sequences in the sample, around 15% were seen once. This clonotype was seen ten or more times. Sequencing used blood. The clonotype was recovered from a woman in her 30s with Graves' ophthalmopathy.

CDR3 protein: CASRETATNEKLFF. CDR3 DNA: TGTGCCAGCAGGGAGACAGCAACTAATGAAAAACTGTTTTTT. The V call is TRBV2, the J call TRBJ1-4; possibly TRBD1 for D (5 bases). The CDR3 is 14 amino acids. Looked up from germline, CDR1 is SNHLY and CDR2 is FYNNEI. V lost 6 bases and J lost 0, with 8 bases in between.